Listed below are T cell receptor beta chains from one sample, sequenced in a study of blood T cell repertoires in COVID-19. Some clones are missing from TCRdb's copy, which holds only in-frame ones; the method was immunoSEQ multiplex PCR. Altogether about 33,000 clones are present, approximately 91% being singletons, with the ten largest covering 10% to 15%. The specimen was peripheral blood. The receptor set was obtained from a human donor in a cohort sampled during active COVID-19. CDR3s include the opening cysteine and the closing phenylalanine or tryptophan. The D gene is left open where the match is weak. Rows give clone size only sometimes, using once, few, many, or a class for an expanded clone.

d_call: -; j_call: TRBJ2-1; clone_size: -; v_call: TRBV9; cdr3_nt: TGTGCCAGCAGCGTAGATGCAGGGCCTGTAAATGAGCAGTTCTTC; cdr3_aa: CASSVDAGPVNEQFF
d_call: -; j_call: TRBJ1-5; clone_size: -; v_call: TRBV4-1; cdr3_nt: TGCGCCAGCAGCCAAGATACGGAGGGAATAAATCAGCCCCAGCATTTT; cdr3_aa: CASSQDTEGINQPQHF
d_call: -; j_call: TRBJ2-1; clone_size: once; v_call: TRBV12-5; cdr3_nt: TGTGCTAGCTCCATCGTAGGGGGTGTAAGCTCCTACAATGAGCAGTTCTTC; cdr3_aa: CASSIVGGVSSYNEQFF
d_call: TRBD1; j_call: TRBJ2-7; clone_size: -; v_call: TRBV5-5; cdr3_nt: TGTGCCAGCAGCCGGGACAGGGGGCACAACGAGCAGTACTTC; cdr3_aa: CASSRDRGHNEQYF
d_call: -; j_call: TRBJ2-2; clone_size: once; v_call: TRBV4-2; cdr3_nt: TGTGCCAGCAGCCAAGATAACGGTGACGGGGGGCTGTTTTTT; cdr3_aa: CASSQDNGDGGLFF
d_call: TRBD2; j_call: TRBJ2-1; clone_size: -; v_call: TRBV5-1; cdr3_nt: TGCGCCAGCAGCTTGGGCGTGACTAGCGGGCAGTCAGAGCAGTTCTTC; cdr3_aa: CASSLGVTSGQSEQFF
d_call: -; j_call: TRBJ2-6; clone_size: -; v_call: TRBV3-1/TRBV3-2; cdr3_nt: TGTGCCAGCAGCCAAGGAGGTAGCTCTGGGGCCAACGTCCTGACTTTC; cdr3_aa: CASSQGGSSGANVLTF
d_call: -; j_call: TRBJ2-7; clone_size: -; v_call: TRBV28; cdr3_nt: TGTGCCAGCAGTTTGGAGGGGTTCGTTGGTTACTCCTACGAGCAGTACTTC; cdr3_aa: CASSLEGFVGYSYEQYF
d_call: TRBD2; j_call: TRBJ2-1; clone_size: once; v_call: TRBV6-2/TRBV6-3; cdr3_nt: TGTGCCAGCAGTCTGAAGGGGACTAGCGGTGCAGGGGAACAGTTCTTC; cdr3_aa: CASSLKGTSGAGEQFF
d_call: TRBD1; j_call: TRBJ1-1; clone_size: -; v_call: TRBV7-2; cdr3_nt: TGTGCCAGCAGCTTAGTAGTCCAGGGGGCGACTGAAGCTTTCTTT; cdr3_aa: CASSLVVQGATEAFF
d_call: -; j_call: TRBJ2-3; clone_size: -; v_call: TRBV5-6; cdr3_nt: TGTGCCAGCAGCTTGGCTAGCGCCTTCACAGATACGCAGTATTTT; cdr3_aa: CASSLASAFTDTQYF
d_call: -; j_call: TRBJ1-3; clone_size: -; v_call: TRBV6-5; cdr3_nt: TGTGCCAGCACGGGGTACTCTGGAAACACCATATATTTT; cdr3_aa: CASTGYSGNTIYF
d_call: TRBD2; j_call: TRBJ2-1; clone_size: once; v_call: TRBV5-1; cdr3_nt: TGCGCCAGCAGCGGTGGGTCGGGACTAGCGGTCAATGAGCAGTTCTTC; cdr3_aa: CASSGGSGLAVNEQFF
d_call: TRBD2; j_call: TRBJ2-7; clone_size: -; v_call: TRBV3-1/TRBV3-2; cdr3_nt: TGTGCCAGCAGCCAAGATTTGAGCGGGAACCACGAGCAGTACTTC; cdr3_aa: CASSQDLSGNHEQYF
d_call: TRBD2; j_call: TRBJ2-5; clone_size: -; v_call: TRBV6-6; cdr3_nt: TGTGCCAGCAGTTACCTGCCTGGGACTAGCCAAGAGACCCAGTACTTC; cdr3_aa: CASSYLPGTSQETQYF
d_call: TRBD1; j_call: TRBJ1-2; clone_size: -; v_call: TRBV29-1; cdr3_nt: TGCAGCGTTGATGGTGGGGGGACAGTCTATGGCTACACCTTC; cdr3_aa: CSVDGGGTVYGYTF
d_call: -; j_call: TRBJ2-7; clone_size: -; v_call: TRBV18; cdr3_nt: TGTGCCAGCTCACCCGCTAGCGTCCCGGCGGGCGAGCAGTACTTC; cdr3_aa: CASSPASVPAGEQYF
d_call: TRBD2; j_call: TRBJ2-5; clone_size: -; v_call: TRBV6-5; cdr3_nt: TGTGCCAGCAGTTACGGGCTAGCGGGGAGGAAGGAGACCCAGTACTTC; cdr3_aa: CASSYGLAGRKETQYF
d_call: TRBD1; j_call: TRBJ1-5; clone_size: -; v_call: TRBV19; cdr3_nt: TGTGCCAGTAGTGAACAGGGGGCAGGGAGCAATCAGCCCCAGCATTTT; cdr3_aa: CASSEQGAGSNQPQHF
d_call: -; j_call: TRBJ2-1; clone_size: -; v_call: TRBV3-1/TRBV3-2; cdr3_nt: TGTGCCAGCAGCCCTACAGGGTTACCGGGACTAACTTCGGATGAGCAGTTCTTC; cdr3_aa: CASSPTGLPGLTSDEQFF
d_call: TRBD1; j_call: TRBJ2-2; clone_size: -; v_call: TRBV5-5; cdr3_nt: TGTGCCAGCAGCAGGCCGGGACAGGGCGCCGGGGAGCTGTTTTTT; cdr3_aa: CASSRPGQGAGELFF
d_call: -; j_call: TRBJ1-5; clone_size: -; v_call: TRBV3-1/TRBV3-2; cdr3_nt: TGTGCCAGCAGCCAAGATAGTGGGGCCCTCAATCAGCCCCAGCATTTT; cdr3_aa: CASSQDSGALNQPQHF
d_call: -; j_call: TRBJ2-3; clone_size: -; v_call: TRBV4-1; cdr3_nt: TGCGCCAGCAGCCAAGGTCCTGGAGGCAGTAGCACAGATACGCAGTATTTT; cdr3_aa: CASSQGPGGSSTDTQYF
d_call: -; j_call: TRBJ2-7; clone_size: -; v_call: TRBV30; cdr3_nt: TGTGCCTGGAGTGTCCCTCGACAGCACACCTACGAGCAGTACTTC; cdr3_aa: CAWSVPRQHTYEQYF
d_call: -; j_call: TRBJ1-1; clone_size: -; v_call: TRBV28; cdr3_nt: TGTGCCAGCAGTTCAGACAGGGAAGCTTTCTTT; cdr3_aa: CASSSDREAFF
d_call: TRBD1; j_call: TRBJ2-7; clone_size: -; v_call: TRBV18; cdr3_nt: TGTGCCAGCTCACGCGGACAGGCCTCCTACGAGCAGTACTTC; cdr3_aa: CASSRGQASYEQYF
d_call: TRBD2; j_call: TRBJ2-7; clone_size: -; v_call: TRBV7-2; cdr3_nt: TGTGCCAGCAGCTTAGGGACTAGCGGGAGCTACGAGCAGTACTTC; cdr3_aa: CASSLGTSGSYEQYF
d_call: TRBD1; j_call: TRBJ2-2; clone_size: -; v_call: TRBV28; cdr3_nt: TGTGCCAGCAGTTTTGCAGGGGGCGCGGACGGGGAGCTGTTTTTT; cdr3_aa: CASSFAGGADGELFF
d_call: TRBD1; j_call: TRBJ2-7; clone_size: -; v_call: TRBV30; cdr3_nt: TGTGCCTGGAGACAGGGGTCCAGCTCCTACGAGCAGTACTTC; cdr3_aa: CAWRQGSSSYEQYF
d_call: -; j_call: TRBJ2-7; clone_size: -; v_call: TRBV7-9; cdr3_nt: TGTGCCAGCAGCATAATTAAGGGTGCAGGGTGGTACGAGCAGTACTTC; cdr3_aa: CASSIIKGAGWYEQYF
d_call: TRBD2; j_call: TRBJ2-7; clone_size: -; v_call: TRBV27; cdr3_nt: TGTGCCAGCAGTCCCGCGGGTAGCGGGAGCTACGAGCAGTACTTC; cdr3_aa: CASSPAGSGSYEQYF
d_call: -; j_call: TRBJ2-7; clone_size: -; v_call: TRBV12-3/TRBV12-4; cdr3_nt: TGTGCCAGCGGGAGGAGCTCCTACGAGCAGTACTTC; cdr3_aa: CASGRSSYEQYF
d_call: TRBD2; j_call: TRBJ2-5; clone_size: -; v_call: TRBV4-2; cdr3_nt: TGTGCCAGCAGCCAGTCGACTAGCGGGAGGGGTGAGACCCAGTACTTC; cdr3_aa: CASSQSTSGRGETQYF
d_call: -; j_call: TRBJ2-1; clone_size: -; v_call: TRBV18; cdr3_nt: TGTGCCAGCTCACCACTGGTAGCGGCGAGCTCCTACAATGAGCAGTTCTTC; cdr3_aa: CASSPLVAASSYNEQFF
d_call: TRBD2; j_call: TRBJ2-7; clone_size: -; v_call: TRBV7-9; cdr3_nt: TGTGCCAGCAGCTCTAGCGGGAGGGAATACGAGCAGTACTTC; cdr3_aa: CASSSSGREYEQYF
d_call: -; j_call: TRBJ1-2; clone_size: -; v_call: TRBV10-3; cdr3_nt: TGTGCCATCAGCCCGGACTTGGACTATGGCTACACCTTC; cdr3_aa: CAISPDLDYGYTF
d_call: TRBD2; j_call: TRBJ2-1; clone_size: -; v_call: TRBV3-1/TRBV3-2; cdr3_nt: TGTGCCAGCAGCCAAGAAGGCGGGAGGGCCTACAATGAGCAGTTCTTC; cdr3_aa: CASSQEGGRAYNEQFF
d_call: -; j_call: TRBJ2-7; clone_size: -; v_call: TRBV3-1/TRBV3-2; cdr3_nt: TGTGCCAGCAGCCCCTACGGGGTGGGCTACGAGCAGTACTTC; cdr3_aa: CASSPYGVGYEQYF
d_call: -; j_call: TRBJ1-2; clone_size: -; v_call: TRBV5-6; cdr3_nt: TGTGCCAGCAGCTTATTCCAGGGGACCTACGGCTACACCTTC; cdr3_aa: CASSLFQGTYGYTF
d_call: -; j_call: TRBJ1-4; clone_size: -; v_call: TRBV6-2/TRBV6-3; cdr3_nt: TGTGCCAGCAGCCGAGCCAGGGGCTCGAGATCCCGTGAAAAACTGTTTTTT; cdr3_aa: CASSRARGSRSREKLFF
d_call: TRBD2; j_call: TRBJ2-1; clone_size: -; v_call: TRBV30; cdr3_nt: TGTGCCTGGAGAGTAAGCGGGAGTTACTACAATGAGCAGTTCTTC; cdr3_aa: CAWRVSGSYYNEQFF
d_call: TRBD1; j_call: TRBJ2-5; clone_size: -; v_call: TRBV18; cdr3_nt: TGTGCCAGCCTTACAGGGGGCAGTAGAGGAGAGACCCAGTACTTC; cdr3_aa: CASLTGGSRGETQYF
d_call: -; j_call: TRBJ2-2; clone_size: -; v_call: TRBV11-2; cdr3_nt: TGTGCCAGCAGCTTAGCCGGGGTAGCAGGGGAGCTGTTTTTT; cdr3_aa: CASSLAGVAGELFF
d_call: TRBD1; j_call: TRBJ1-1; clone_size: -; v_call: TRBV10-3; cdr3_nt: TGTGCCACCGGACAGGGGGCGAACACTGAAGCTTTCTTT; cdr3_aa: CATGQGANTEAFF
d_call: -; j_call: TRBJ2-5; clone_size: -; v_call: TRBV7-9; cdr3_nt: TGTGCCAGCAGCCCCCGGCCCCGGGTGGGAGAGACCCAGTACTTC; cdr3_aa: CASSPRPRVGETQYF
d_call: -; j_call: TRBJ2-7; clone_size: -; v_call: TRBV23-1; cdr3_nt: TGCGCCAGCAGGTGCTGGGGGGACCCCTACGAGCAGTACTTC; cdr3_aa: CASRCWGDPYEQYF
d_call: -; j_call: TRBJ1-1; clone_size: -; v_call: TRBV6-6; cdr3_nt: TGTGCCAGCAGTTACTCGAGGAGGGGTAGGCACACTGAAGCTTTCTTT; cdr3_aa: CASSYSRRGRHTEAFF
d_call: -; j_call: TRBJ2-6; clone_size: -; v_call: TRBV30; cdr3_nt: TGTGCCTGGACGTCTTCTGGGGCCAACGTCCTGACTTTC; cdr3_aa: CAWTSSGANVLTF
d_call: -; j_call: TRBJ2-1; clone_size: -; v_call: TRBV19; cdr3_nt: TGTGCCGGTAGTAGCGGTGCCTACAATGAGCAGTTCTTC; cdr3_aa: CAGSSGAYNEQFF
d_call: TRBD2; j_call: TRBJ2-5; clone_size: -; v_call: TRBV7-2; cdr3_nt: TGTGCCAGCAGCAAAGGACTAGCGGGAGGTGAGACCCAGTACTTC; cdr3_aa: CASSKGLAGGETQYF
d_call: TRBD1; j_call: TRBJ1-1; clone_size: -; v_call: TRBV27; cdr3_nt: TGTGCCAGCAGTAATCTACAGGGGTTAGACACTGAAGCTTTCTTT; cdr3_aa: CASSNLQGLDTEAFF
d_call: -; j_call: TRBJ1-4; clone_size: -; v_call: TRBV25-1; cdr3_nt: TGTGCCAGCAGTGATCCCAATCGAGGTCTTAATGAAAAACTGTTTTTT; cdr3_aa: CASSDPNRGLNEKLFF
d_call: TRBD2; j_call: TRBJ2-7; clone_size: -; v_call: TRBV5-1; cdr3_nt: TGCGCCAGCAGCTTGGAGGGACTAGCGGGAGGCTACGAGCAGTACTTC; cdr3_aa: CASSLEGLAGGYEQYF
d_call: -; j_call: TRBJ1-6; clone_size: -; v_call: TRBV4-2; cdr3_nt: TGTGCCAGCAGCCAAGTCGGGGGGCCGGACAATTCACCCCTCCACTTT; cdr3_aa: CASSQVGGPDNSPLHF
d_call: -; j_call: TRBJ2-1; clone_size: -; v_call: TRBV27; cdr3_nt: TGTGCCAGCAGTTACCTTCAGGTAGCGTCGTACAATGAGCAGTTCTTC; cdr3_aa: CASSYLQVASYNEQFF
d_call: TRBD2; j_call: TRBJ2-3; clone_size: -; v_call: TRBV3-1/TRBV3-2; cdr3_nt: TGTGCCAGCAGCCAAGTACTAGCGGGCACAGATACGCAGTATTTT; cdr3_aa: CASSQVLAGTDTQYF
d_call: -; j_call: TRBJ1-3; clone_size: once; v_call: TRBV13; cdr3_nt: TGTGCCAGCAGCTTGGAGGGCTCTGGAAACACCATATATTTT; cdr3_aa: CASSLEGSGNTIYF
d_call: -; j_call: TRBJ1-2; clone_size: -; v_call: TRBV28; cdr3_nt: TGTGCCAGCACAGGGTTTCCTAACTATGGCTACACCTTC; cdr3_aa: CASTGFPNYGYTF
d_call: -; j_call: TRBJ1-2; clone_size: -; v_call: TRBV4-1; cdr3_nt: TGCGCCAGCAGCCAAGAGTTCAGGGATTACTATGGCTACACCTTC; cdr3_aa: CASSQEFRDYYGYTF
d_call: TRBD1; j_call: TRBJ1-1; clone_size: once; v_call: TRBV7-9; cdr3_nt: TGTGCCAGCAGCTCAGGGACAGGGATAGACACTGAAGCTTTCTTT; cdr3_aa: CASSSGTGIDTEAFF